This passage covers 8 T cell receptor beta chains from one sample sequenced in a study of tumor-infiltrating lymphocytes in primary liver carcinoma. Reverse transcription of approximately 0.55 ug total RNA with a constant-region primer produced TCR beta cDNA. Three rounds of nested multiplex PCR with slightly modified ARM-PCR produced TCR beta libraries. TRBV1-TRBV30 forward primers and a C-beta reverse primer were used in the first two PCR rounds, which each ran for approximately 11 cycles. TCRdb reanalysed the multiplex PCR reads using MiXCR and keeps one entry per CDR3 protein. The sample has 55,000 to 70,000 distinct CDR3 sequences, 70% to 85% seen once. Unsorted bulk tissue of roughly 18-32 mg yielded co-extracted RNA and DNA. Input material: liver tumor tissue from sampling region 2. Subset of the sample: tumor region T2, inferior pole. These receptors all stem from a man aged 35 to 55 with primary liver carcinoma and hepatitis B virus infection.

Turning to this clonotype: This may stem from a read error, because a much larger clone lies one nucleotide away. The V and J genes are TRBV30 and TRBJ2-1; 8 positions agree with TRBD2. CDR1 and CDR2 (germline): GTSNPN, SVGIG (reference sequence). The CDR3 totals 17 residues. The CDR3 DNA sequence: TGTGCCGGCACGGGGGGGGGTAGCGGGCGTTCCTACAATGAGCAGTCCTTC. It codes for CAGTGGGSGRSYNEQSF.

Remarks on this clonotype: Relative to the germline gene, one junction end is altered; a read error may explain this. This chain connects TRBV6-5 to TRBJ2-7, with 13 bases that match TRBD2. The CDR3 consists of 16 residues. The germline gives CDR1 MNHEY, CDR2 SVGAGI. This chain's CDR3 is CASTYSWTSGSHEQYF. DNA for the CDR3: TGTGCCAGCACTTACTCATGGACTAGCGGGAGTCACGAGCAGTACTTC.

A note on this clonotype: A junction end diverges from the germline sequence, so it may reflect a read error. This chain uses TRBV11-3 with TRBJ2-5; D remains ambiguous. There are 13 residues in the CDR3. Per germline, CDR1 SGHNT and CDR2 YENEEA. DNA for the CDR3: TGTACCAGCAGCTGGGGATCCCAAGAGGCCCAGTACTTC. Amino acid sequence: CTSSWGSQEAQYF.

V is TRBV4-1 and J is TRBJ1-5, with a weak D call TRBD1 (6 bases). Germline CDR1 is MGHRA and CDR2 is YSYEKL. V shed 0 bases and J shed 3 bases, with 12 bases lying between them. This CDR3 comprises 16 residues. CDR3 loop: CASSQEDTGANQPQHF. CDR3 coding DNA: TGCGCCAGCAGCCAAGAAGATACGGGGGCCAATCAGCCCCAGCATTTT.

The chain joins TRBV11-2 to TRBJ2-5; TRBD1 is a possible D gene (6 bases). This CDR3 region has 15 residues. The V gene lost 1 base and the J gene lost 4 bases, with 13 bases spanning the gap. Germline V gives CDR1 SGHAT, CDR2 FQNNGV. The DNA for the CDR3 is TGTGCCAGCAGCTTAGGGGGTACAGGGTTAGAGACCCAGTACTTC. Translation: CASSLGGTGLETQYF.

The chain recombines TRBV11-2 with TRBJ2-7; 10 nucleotides match TRBD1. The length of the CDR3 is 16 residues. The V and J ends lost 1 base and 5 bases, in that order; junction bases with no gene match: 8. CDR1 and CDR2 (germline): SGHAT, FQNNGV. CDR3 loop: CASSLVVSGQGNEQYF. CDR3 nucleotides: TGTGCCAGCAGCTTAGTAGTTTCGGGACAGGGGAACGAGCAGTACTTC.

Concerning this clonotype itself: Germline and junction disagree at one end, which may indicate a read error. The rearrangement joins TRBV10-3 to TRBJ2-5; 9 bases are shared with TRBD2. Germline CDR1 ENHRY, CDR2 SYGVKD. The CDR3 spans 17 residues. The CDR3, as DNA: TGTGCCTTCAGTGAGCTGGGTAGCGGGAGTTACCAAGAGATCCAGTACTTC. Protein product: CAFSELGSGSYQEIQYF.

Worth noting for this clonotype: This may arise from a read error, as a much more abundant clone is one base away. The genes are TRBV30 and TRBJ1-4; D is possibly TRBD1 (5 bases). Germline loops: CDR1 GTSNPN, CDR2 SVGIG (reference sequence). This CDR3 is built from 18 residues. Trimming pared 2 bases from V and 0 bases from J, leaving 19 bases between. DNA of the CDR3: TGTGCCTGGAGTCGGGGGGTATCCACGGGCGCAACTAATGAAAAACTGTTTTTT. This gives the protein CAWSRGVSTGATNEKLFF. The full variable domain, its missing parts supplied by reference TRBV30 and TRBJ1-4, is SQTIHQWPATLVQPVGSPLSLECTVEGTSNPNLYWYRQAAGRGLQLLFYSVGIGQISSEVPQNLSASRPQDRQFILSSKKLLLSDSGFYLCAWSRGVSTGATNEKLFFGSGTQLSVL.